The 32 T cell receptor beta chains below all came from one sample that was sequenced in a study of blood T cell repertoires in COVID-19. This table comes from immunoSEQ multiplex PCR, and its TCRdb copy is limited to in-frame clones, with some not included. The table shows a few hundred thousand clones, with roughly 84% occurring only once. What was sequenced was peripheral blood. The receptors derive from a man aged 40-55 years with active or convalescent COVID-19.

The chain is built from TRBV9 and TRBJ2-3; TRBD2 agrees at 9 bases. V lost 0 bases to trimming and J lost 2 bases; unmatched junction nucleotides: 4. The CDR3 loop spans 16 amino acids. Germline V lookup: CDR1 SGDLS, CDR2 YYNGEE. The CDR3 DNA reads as TGTGCCAGCAGCGTAGGAACTAGCGGGTACACAGATACGCAGTATTTT. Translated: CASSVGTSGYTDTQYF.

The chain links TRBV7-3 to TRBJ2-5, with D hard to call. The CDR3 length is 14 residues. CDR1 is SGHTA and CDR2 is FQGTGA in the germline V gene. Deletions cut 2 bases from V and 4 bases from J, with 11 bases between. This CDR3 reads CASSLGTPGETQYF. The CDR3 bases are TGTGCCAGCAGCTTAGGCACCCCGGGAGAGACCCAGTACTTC. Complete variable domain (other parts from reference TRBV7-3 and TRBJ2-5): GAGVSQTPSNKVTEKGKYVELRCDPISGHTALYWYRQSLGQGPEFLIYFQGTGAADDSGLPNDRFFAVRPEGSVSTLKIQRTERGDSAVYLCASSLGTPGETQYFGPGTRLLVL.

The CDR3 reads CAMNFRGTSSYNSPLHF. In nucleotides, the CDR3 is TGTGCCATGAACTTTAGGGGGACGAGCTCCTATAATTCACCCCTCCACTTT. This chain links TRBV28 with TRBJ1-6; D possibly corresponds to TRBD1 (6 bases). CDR1 and CDR2 from the germline V gene are MDHEN and SYDVKM. V lost 10 bases, J lost 0 bases, and 19 bases lay in between. This CDR3 spans 17 amino acids.

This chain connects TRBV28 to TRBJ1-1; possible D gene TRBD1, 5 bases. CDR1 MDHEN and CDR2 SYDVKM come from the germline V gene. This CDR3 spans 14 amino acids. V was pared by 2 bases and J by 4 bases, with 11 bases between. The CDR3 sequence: CASSLNRGGTEAFF. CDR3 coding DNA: TGTGCCAGCAGTTTAAATAGGGGTGGCACTGAAGCTTTCTTT.

CDR3 protein: CASHEAFF. CDR3 coding DNA: TGTGCCAGCCATGAAGCTTTCTTT. The chain is built from TRBV21-1 and TRBJ1-1; TRBD1, as called in the table, went unchecked against the DNA. TRBV21-1 represents a pseudogene. This CDR3 has 8 amino acids.

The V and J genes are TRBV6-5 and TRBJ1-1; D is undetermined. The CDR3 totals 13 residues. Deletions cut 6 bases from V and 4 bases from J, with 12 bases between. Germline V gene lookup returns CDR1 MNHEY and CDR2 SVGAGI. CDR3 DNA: TGTGCCAGCAGACCCCAGGCGTTCACTGAAGCTTTCTTT. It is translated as CASRPQAFTEAFF.

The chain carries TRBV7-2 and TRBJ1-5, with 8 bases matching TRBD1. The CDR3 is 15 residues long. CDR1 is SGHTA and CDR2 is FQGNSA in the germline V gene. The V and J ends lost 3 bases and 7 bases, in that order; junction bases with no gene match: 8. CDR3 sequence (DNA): TGTGCCAGCAGCTTGGTAACAGGGGGGAGGCAGCCCCAGCATTTT. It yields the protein CASSLVTGGRQPQHF.

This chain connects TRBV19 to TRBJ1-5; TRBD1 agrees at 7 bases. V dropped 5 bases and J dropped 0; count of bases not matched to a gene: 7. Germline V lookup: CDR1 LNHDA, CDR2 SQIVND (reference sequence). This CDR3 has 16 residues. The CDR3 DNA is TGTGCCAGTAGTTCCAGACAGGGATCTAGCAATCAGCCCCAGCATTTT. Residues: CASSSRQGSSNQPQHF.

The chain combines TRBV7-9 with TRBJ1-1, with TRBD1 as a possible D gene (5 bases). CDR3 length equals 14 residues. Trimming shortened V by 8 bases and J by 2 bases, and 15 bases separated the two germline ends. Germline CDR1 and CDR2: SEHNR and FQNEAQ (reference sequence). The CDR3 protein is CASGTGGFNTEAFF. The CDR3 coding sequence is TGTGCCAGCGGCACCGGGGGGTTCAACACTGAAGCTTTCTTT.

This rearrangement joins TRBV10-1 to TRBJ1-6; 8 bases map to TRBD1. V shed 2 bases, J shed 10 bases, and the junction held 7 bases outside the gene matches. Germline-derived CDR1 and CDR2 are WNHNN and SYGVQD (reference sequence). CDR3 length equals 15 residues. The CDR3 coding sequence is TGCGCCAGCAGTGAGACCGGACAGGGAGGCTCACCCCTCCACTTT. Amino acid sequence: CASSETGQGGSPLHF.

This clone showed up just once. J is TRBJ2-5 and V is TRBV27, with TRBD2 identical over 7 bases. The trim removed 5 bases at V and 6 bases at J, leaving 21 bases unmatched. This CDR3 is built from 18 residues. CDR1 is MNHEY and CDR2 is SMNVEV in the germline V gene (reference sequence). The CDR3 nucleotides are TGTGCCAGCAGTCGATTCCCTCCCGCGGGAGTTGGCAGGAAGACCCAGTACTTC. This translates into CASSRFPPAGVGRKTQYF.

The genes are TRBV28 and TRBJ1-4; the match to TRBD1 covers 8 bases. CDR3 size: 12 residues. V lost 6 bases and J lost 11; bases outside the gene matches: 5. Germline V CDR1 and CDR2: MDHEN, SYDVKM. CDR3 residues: CASSRGRFKLFF. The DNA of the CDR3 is TGTGCCAGCAGCAGGGGGCGCTTCAAACTGTTTTTT.

CDR3 DNA: TGTGCCAGCAGTTTATCGGGCGGGAGATTCTACGAGCAGTACTTC. It specifies CASSLSGGRFYEQYF. This chain connects TRBV27 to TRBJ2-7; TRBD2 agrees at 7 bases. The CDR3 runs to 15 residues. The junction had 5 bases not matched to a gene; V was cut back by 0 bases and J by 3 bases. Germline V lookup: CDR1 MNHEY, CDR2 SMNVEV (reference sequence).

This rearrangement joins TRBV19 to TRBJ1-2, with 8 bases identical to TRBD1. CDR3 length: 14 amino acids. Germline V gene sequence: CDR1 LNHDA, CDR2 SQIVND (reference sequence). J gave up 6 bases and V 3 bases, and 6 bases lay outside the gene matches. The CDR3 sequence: CASSMAGGVNGYTF. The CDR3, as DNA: TGTGCCAGTAGTATGGCAGGGGGCGTAAATGGCTACACCTTC.

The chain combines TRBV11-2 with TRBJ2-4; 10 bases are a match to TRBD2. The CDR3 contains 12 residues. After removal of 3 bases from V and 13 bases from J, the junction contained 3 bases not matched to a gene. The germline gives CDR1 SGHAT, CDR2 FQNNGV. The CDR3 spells CASSFSGRGQYF. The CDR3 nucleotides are TGTGCCAGCAGCTTCAGCGGGAGGGGGCAGTACTTC.

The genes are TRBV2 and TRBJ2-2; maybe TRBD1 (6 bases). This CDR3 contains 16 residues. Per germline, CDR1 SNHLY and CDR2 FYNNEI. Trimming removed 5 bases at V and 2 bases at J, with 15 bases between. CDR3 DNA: TGTGCCAGCAGTCCTACAGGGCAGGAAAACACCGGGGAGCTGTTTTTT. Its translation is CASSPTGQENTGELFF.

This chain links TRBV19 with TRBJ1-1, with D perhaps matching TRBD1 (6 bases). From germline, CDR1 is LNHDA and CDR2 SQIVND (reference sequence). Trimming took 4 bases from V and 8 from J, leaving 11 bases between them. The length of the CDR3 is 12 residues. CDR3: CASSRGDREAFF. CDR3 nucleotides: TGTGCCAGTAGTAGAGGAGACAGGGAAGCTTTCTTT.

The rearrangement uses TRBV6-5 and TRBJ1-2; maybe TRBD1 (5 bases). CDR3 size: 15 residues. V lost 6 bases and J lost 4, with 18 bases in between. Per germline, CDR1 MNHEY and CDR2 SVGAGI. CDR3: CASRADRQNLYGYTF. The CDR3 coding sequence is TGTGCCAGCAGAGCCGACAGACAAAACCTCTATGGCTACACCTTC.

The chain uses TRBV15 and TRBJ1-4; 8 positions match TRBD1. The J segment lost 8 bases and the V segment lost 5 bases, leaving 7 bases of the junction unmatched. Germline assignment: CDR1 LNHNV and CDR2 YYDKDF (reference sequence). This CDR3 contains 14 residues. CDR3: CATSYQGAQEKLFF. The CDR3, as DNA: TGTGCCACCAGCTACCAGGGGGCGCAGGAAAAACTGTTTTTT.

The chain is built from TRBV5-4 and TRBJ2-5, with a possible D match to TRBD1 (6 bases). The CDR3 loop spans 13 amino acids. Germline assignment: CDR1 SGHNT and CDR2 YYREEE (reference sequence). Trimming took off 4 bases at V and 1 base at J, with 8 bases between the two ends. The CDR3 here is CASSRTVQETQYF. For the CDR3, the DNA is TGTGCCAGCAGCCGGACAGTCCAAGAGACCCAGTACTTC. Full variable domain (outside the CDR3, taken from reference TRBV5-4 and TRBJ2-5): ETGVTQSPTHLIKTRGQQVTLRCSSQSGHNTVSWYQQALGQGPQFIFQYYREEENGRGNFPPRFSGLQFPNYSSELNVNALELDDSALYLCASSRTVQETQYFGPGTRLLVL.

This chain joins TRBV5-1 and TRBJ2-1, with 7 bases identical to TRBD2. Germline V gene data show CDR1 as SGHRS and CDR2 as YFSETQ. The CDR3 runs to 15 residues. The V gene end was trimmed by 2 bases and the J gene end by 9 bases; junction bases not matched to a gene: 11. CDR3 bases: TGCGCCAGCAGCTTCGGACTAGTGAGGCCTGGTGAGCAGTTCTTC. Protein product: CASSFGLVRPGEQFF.

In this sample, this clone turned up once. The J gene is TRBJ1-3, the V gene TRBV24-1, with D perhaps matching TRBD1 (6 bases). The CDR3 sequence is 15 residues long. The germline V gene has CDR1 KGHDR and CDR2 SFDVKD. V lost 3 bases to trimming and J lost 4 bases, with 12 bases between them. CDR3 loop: CATSDPGTSGNTIYF. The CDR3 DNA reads TGTGCCACCAGTGATCCCGGGACATCGGGAAACACCATATATTTT.

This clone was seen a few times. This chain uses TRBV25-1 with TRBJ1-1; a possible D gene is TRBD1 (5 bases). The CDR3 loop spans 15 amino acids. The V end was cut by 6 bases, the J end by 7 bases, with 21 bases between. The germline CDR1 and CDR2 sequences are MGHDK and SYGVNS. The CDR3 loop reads CASRAAGREGYEAFF. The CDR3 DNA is TGTGCCAGCAGAGCCGCGGGGCGCGAGGGATATGAAGCTTTCTTT.

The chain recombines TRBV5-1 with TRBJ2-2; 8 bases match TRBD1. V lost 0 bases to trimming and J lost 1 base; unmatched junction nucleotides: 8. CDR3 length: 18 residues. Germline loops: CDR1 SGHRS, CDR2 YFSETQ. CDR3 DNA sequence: TGCGCCAGCAGCTTGGTAAGCCCCGGGACAGGGAACACCGGGGAGCTGTTTTTT. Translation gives CASSLVSPGTGNTGELFF.

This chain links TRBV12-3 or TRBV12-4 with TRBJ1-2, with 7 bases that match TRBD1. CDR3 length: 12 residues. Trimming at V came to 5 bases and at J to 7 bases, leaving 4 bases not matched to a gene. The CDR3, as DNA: TGTGCCAGCAGTACAGGGGTTCCTGGCTACACCTTC. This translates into CASSTGVPGYTF.

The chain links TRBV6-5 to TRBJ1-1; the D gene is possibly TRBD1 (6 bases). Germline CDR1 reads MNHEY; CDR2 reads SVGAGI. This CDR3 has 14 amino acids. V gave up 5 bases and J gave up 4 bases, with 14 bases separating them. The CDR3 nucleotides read TGTGCCAGCAGTCAACAGGGTGCCGGCACTGAAGCTTTCTTT. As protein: CASSQQGAGTEAFF.

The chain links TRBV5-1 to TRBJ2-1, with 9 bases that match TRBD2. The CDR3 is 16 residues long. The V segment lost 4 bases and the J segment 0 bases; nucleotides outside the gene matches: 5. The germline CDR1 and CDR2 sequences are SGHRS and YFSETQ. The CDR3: CASSLYSGGSYNEQFF. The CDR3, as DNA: TGCGCCAGCAGCCTCTATAGCGGGGGCTCCTACAATGAGCAGTTCTTC.

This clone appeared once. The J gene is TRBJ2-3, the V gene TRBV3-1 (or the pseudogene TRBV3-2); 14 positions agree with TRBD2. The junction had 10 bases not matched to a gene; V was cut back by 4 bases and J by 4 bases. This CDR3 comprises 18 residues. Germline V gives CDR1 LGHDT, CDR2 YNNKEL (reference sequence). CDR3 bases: TGTGCCAGCAGCCCCCCCTTTAGACTAGCGGGGGGGCCAGATACGCAGTATTTT. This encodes CASSPPFRLAGGPDTQYF.

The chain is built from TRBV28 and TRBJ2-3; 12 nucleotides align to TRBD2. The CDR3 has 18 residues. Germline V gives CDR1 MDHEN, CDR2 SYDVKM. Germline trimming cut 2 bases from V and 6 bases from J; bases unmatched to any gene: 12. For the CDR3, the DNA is TGTGCCAGCAGTTTAAGGCTGGCTAGCGGGGGGGCTCCTGATACGCAGTATTTT. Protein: CASSLRLASGGAPDTQYF.

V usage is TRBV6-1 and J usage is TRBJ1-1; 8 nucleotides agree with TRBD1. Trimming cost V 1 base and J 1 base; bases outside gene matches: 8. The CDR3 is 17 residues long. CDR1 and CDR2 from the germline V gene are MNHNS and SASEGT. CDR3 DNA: TGTGCCAGCAGTGAAGACAGGGGGGATGAGTGGAACACTGAAGCTTTCTTT. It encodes CASSEDRGDEWNTEAFF.

CDR3 residues: CASSSGGQGFSGNTIYF. As DNA, the CDR3 is TGTGCCAGCAGCTCAGGAGGACAGGGATTCTCTGGAAACACCATATATTTT. The chain joins TRBV9 to TRBJ1-3, with 8 bases lining up with TRBD1. J lost 0 bases, V lost 4 bases, and 9 bases had no gene match. The CDR3 sequence is 17 residues long. Germline loops: CDR1 SGDLS, CDR2 YYNGEE.

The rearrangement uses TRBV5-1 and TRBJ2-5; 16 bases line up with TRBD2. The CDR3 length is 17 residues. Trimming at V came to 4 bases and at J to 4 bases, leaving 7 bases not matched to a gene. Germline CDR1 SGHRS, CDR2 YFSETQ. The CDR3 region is CASSPGLAGGNIETQYF. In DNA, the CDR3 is TGCGCCAGCAGCCCGGGACTAGCGGGAGGGAATATAGAGACCCAGTACTTC.